This TCR beta chain was retrieved from a study of T cell responses to AZD1222 COVID-19 vaccine. On this clone itself: Antigen: not known.

Study-level points and caveats: No day 14 peak samples; only post-peak repertoires were characterized. Increased Spike-specific TCR breadth and depth were observed after two AZD1222 doses. Just 6 or 7 AZD1222 recipients were seropositive at baseline.

The data were produced by immunoSEQ multiplex PCR, yet TCRdb's version contains in-frame clones alone and is incomplete. There are about 120,000 clones in the sample; about 91% occur only once, and under 6.5% lies in the top ten. The V gene end was trimmed by 5 bases and the J gene end by 5 bases; junction bases not matched to a gene: 7. Germline V lookup: CDR1 SEHNR, CDR2 FQNEAQ (reference sequence). The CDR3 is made up of 14 amino acids. This clonotype originated in an adult in good health. The specimen was peripheral blood, collected on day 0 of AZD1222 vaccination. This chain connects TRBV7-9 to TRBJ2-7; 9 nucleotides align to TRBD1. The CDR3 here is CASSPRTGENEQYF. In DNA, the CDR3 is TGTGCCAGCAGCCCGAGGACAGGGGAGAACGAGCAGTACTTC.